This TCR beta chain was captured in a study of shared T cell receptors in the human thymus. The CDR3 totals 15 residues. V shed 6 bases, J shed 9 bases, and the junction held 13 bases outside the gene matches. Germline V gives CDR1 MDHEN, CDR2 SYDVKM. The table came from immunoSEQ multiplex PCR; TCRdb's copy has only in-frame clones and leaves some out. In the table there are 700,000 to 750,000 clones, approximately 83% of which are singletons. This clone was observed a handful of times. These same data were also listed under a study on human thymus T cells. Turning to that study: Healthy Finnish infants undergoing corrective surgery for congenital heart defects provided the donor material.

What was sequenced was thymocytes. This sequence was found in a girl in the first two years of life with a congenital heart defect. The V gene is TRBV28, the J gene TRBJ1-1; 10 bases line up with TRBD1. The CDR3 spells CASRFAGTGAEKAFF. The DNA for the CDR3 is TGTGCCAGCAGATTCGCCGGGACAGGGGCCGAAAAAGCTTTCTTT.